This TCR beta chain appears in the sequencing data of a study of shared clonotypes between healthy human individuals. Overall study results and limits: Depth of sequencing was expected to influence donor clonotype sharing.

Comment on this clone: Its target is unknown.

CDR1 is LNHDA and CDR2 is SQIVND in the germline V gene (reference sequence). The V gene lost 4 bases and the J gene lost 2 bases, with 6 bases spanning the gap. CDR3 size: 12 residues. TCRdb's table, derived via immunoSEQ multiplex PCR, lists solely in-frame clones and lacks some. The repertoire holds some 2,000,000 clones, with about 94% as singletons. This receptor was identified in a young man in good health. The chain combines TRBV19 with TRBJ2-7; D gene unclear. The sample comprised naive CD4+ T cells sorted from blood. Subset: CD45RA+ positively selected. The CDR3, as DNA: TGTGCCAGTAGTAATGGGCCCTACGAGCAGTACTTC. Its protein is CASSNGPYEQYF. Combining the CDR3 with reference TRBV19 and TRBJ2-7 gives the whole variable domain DGGITQSPKYLFRKEGQNVTLSCEQNLNHDAMYWYRQDPGQGLRLIYYSQIVNDFQKGDIAEGYSVSREKKESFPLTVTSAQKNPTAFYLCASSNGPYEQYFGPGTRLTVT.